This T cell receptor (beta chain) was observed in a study of cytomegalovirus exposure and HLA in healthy donors. About the research overall: Researchers found that under 90% of 300 to 450 genotyped donors fell within the Caucasian-associated ancestry cluster.

Notes on the study in general: It is likely that the observed cluster of highly shared sequence variants was a sequencing artifact.

This clone appeared a single time. Antigen specificity is unknown. One end of the junction does not line up with germline, which may come from a read error. From germline, CDR1 is SEHNR and CDR2 FQNEAQ (reference sequence). The CDR3 runs to 15 residues. The PCR contained 60 Vbeta and 13 Jbeta primers. Generated by immunoSEQ multiplex PCR, the TCRdb table keeps only in-frame clones and is missing some. The sample has some 120,000 clones; roughly 80% are singletons. The chain has TRBV7-9 and TRBJ1-1; D gene ambiguous. The sequence came from a woman aged 40 to 50 in good health and CMV-seronegative. The sample taken for sequencing was PBMCs. The CDR3 spells CSSSSATPMNTEAFF. The CDR3, as DNA: TGTTCCAGCAGCTCCGCGACACCCATGAACACTGAAGCTTTCTTT. The full variable domain, rest sourced from reference TRBV7-9 and TRBJ1-1, is DTGVSQNPRHKITKRGQNVTFRCDPISEHNRLYWYRQTLGQGPEFLTYFQNEAQLEKSRLLSDRFSAERPKGSFSTLEIQRTEQGDSAMYLCSSSSATPMNTEAFFGQGTRLTVV.